The 6 T cell receptor beta chains in this list originate from one sample, sequenced in a study of OX40 agonist ivuxolimab in advanced cancers. Clones were read by immunoSEQ multiplex PCR, and TCRdb kept only the in-frame ones, dropping some. Seen here are tens of thousands of clones, approximately 84% observed once, and the top ten hold about 7%. The source material was CD4+ or CD8+ T cells sorted from blood, sampled in a trial of the OX40 agonist ivuxolimab. These TCRs come from an adult with an advanced solid tumor such as melanoma, head and neck, liver or kidney cancer.

This chain uses TRBV7-8 with TRBJ1-5; no firm D call. This CDR3 spans 17 amino acids. V was cut by 4 bases and J by 0 bases, with 16 bases left in between. Germline V gene data show CDR1 as SGHVS and CDR2 as FQNEAQ. CDR3: CASSSTPGSYSNQPQHF. For the CDR3, the DNA is TGTGCCAGCAGCTCGACCCCGGGATCCTATAGCAATCAGCCCCAGCATTTT.

The chain uses TRBV2 and TRBJ1-1; weak D call: TRBD1 (6 bases). The CDR3 runs to 14 residues. The V end lost 7 bases, the J end lost 3 bases, and 15 bases lay between the germline ends. Germline lookup yields CDR1 SNHLY and CDR2 FYNNEI. This chain's CDR3 is CASMGWTVDTEAFF. The CDR3 DNA sequence: TGTGCCAGCATGGGGTGGACAGTGGACACTGAAGCTTTCTTT.

The gene calls are TRBV6-1 and TRBJ1-4, with D maybe TRBD1 (6 bases). CDR3 size: 13 residues. Trimming left V 6 bases short and J 7 bases short, with 12 bases between. CDR1 is MNHNS, CDR2 SASEGT, per germline. CDR3 protein: CASRRGGGEKLFF. The CDR3 DNA reads TGTGCCAGCAGGAGAGGGGGAGGTGAAAAACTGTTTTTT.

V usage is TRBV30 and J usage is TRBJ1-6, with D maybe TRBD1 (5 bases). CDR1 is GTSNPN and CDR2 is SVGIG in the germline V gene (reference sequence). The CDR3 spans 13 residues. Trimming pared 1 base from V and 7 bases from J, leaving 8 bases between. CDR3 in DNA: TGTGCCTGGAGTGCCTCAGGGAATTCACCCCTCCACTTT. Its protein is CAWSASGNSPLHF.

This clone was detected only once. V gene TRBV27 combines with J gene TRBJ2-5; TRBD2 aligns across 12 bases. V gave up 3 bases and J gave up 5 bases; unmatched junction bases: 4. CDR1 and CDR2 (germline): MNHEY, SMNVEV (reference sequence). This CDR3 comprises 15 residues. CDR3 sequence: CASSLTSGRWETQYF. The CDR3 DNA sequence: TGTGCCAGCAGTTTGACTAGCGGGAGATGGGAGACCCAGTACTTC.

The count of this clone is one. The V gene is TRBV19, the J gene TRBJ1-5; D is perhaps TRBD1 (5 bases). The V and J ends lost 11 bases and 2 bases respectively, with 10 bases between them. The CDR3 consists of 12 residues. Per the germline V gene, CDR1 is LNHDA and CDR2 is SQIVND (reference sequence). This CDR3 reads CARPGRNQPQHF. In DNA form, the CDR3 reads TGTGCCCGTCCGGGGCGCAATCAGCCCCAGCATTTT.